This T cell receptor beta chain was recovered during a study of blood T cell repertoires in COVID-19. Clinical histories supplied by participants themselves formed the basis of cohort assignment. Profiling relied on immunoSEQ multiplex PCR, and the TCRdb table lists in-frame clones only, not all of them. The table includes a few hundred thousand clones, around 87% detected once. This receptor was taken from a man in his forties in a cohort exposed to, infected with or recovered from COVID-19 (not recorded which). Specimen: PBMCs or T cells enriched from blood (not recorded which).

For the CDR3, the DNA is TGTGCCAGCAGTGACCCCGACAGGGCTTGGAATGAGCAGTTCTTC. As protein: CASSDPDRAWNEQFF. This chain uses TRBV25-1 with TRBJ2-1, with 7 bases lining up with TRBD1. V shed 3 bases and J 7 bases; nucleotides not matched to a gene: 9. Per germline, CDR1 MGHDK and CDR2 SYGVNS. The CDR3 has 15 residues.